This T cell receptor beta chain was obtained from a study of identical twins. A single record per CDR3 protein comes from TCRdb applying MiXCR to the 5' RACE reads. The sample holds some 790,000 distinct CDR3 sequences, roughly 18% seen once. Germline V gene data show CDR1 as SQVTM and CDR2 as ANQGSEA. The CDR3 sequence is 15 residues long. Trimming cost V 7 bases and J 2 bases, with 19 bases left between them. The data were also submitted as part of a second study, on T cells expressing NK-cell markers. That source reports: From sorted CD3+CD56+NKG2C+, CD3+CD56+NKG2C- and CD3+CD56-NKG2C+ T cells came the TCR beta repertoires.

Source material: PBMCs. This receptor was identified in a woman aged 18 to 35 in good health. The chain uses TRBV29-1 and TRBJ2-3; D possibly corresponds to TRBD1 (6 bases). The DNA for the CDR3 is TGCAGCGCCGAAGGCAGGGGCCAATTCACAGATACGCAGTATTTT. Amino acid sequence: CSAEGRGQFTDTQYF.